This T cell receptor (beta chain) was recorded in a study of early T cells in non-severe SARS-CoV-2 infection. This clonotype was seen more than once but under ten times. Individual cDNA molecules carried attached unique molecular identifiers. TCRdb used MiXCR to reprocess the 5' RACE reads, holding one entry per CDR3 protein. The data show 80,000 to 100,000 distinct CDR3 sequences, approximately 11% seen once. Sequencing was performed on whole blood, taken at baseline. This TCR derives from an adult who was a healthcare worker with PCR-confirmed SARS-CoV-2 infection or an uninfected control (not recorded which).

The DNA of the CDR3 is TGTGCCAGCGGACAGGGAGGGGGAGATACGCAGTATTTT. This codes for CASGQGGGDTQYF. This chain connects TRBV6-1 to TRBJ2-3; D is perhaps TRBD1 (8 bases). The CDR3 runs to 13 residues. Germline CDR1 reads MNHNS; CDR2 reads SASEGT. V shed 8 bases and J shed 5 bases, with 14 bases lying between them.